Sequencing of this TCR beta chain was carried out in a study of vaccination effects on CD4 cells after COVID-19. In the study overall: Using viral peptide pools, the ViraFEST assay grew out antigen-specific CD4+ T cells prior to sequencing. Study-wide results and caveats: Clones of infection and vaccine origin contracted markedly late after vaccination. Cross-reactivity toward common cold coronaviruses was confined to only 1 of 255 vaccine-induced clones in healthy vaccinees.

V was clipped by 8 bases and J by 2 bases, with 13 bases between them. CDR1 and CDR2 (germline): MDHEN, SYDVKM. There are 15 residues in the CDR3. As concerns this clone: As yet, its antigen is unknown.

Scientists isolated CD4+ T cells after a roughly ten-day culture period ended. According to the study, vaccine recipients showed no prior SARS-CoV-2 infection and negative nucleocapsid antibodies. TCRdb keeps only in-frame clones here, not all; method: immunoSEQ multiplex PCR. The sample carries fewer than 75,000 clones, 70% to 80% recorded once. This chain connects TRBV28 to TRBJ2-6; either TRBD1 or TRBD2 may supply D (5 bases each). Sample: CD4+ T cells from PBMCs cultured without peptide, taken before COVID-19 vaccination. The TCR was taken from a human donor who received a COVID-19 vaccine. The CDR3 DNA is TGTGCCAGCCGGACCGGGGCCCCTGGGGCCAACGTCCTGACTTTC. It yields the protein CASRTGAPGANVLTF.